This T cell receptor beta chain was observed in a study of CD8+ T cells in alopecia areata. Extraction of RNA preceded its reverse transcription into cDNA, which served as the sequencing template. Libraries were prepared by immunoSEQ multiplex PCR; TCRdb keeps only in-frame clonotypes and omits some of them. The repertoire consists of about 110,000 clones, with 65% to 85% occurring once and the leading ten covering over 20%. As for treatment: oral pan-JAK inhibitor, 5-10 mg twice daily. This CDR3 contains 15 residues. Trimming took 0 bases from V and 4 from J, leaving 10 bases between them. Germline V lookup: CDR1 MGHRA, CDR2 YSYEKL.

The source is a human donor with alopecia areata. V is TRBV4-1 and J is TRBJ1-5; D is unclear. Material: CD8+ T cells sorted from blood, obtained at week 24, from a patient treated with tofacitinib. This CDR3 is CASSQEVSGNQPQHF. The CDR3 DNA reads TGCGCCAGCAGCCAAGAGGTGTCGGGTAATCAGCCCCAGCATTTT.